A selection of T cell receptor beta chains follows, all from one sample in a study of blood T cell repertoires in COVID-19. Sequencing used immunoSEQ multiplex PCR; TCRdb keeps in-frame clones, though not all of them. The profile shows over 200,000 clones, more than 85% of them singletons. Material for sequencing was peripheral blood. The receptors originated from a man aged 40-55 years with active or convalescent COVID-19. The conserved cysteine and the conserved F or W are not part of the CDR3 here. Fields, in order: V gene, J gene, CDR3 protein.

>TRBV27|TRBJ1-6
ASSWAGGGSPLH
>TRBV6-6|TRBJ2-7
ASLQLAGVGEQY
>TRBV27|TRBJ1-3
ASSFTAGNTIY
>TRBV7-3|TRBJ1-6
ASSLSGDSFTLH
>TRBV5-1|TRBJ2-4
ASATGGTGERNIQY
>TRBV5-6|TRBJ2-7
ASSLGDLIYEQY
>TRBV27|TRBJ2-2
ASSLGRDYTGELF
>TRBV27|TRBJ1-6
ASSLGLGSPLH
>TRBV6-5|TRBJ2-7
ASRGSSYEQY
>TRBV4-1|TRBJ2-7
ASSRSVGGSSYEQY
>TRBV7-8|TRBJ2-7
ASSLLFTTTSSYEQY
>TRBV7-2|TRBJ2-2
ASSVGGAGTGELF
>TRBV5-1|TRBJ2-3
ASSLLLPGPTDTQY
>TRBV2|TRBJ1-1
ASSDSRGRRTEAF
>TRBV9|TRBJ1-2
ASSVEGRGDGYT
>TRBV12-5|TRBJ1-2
ASGFGTGSSYGYT
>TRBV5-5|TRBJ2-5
ASSLVAGLLETQY
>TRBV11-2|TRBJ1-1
ASSLALQGDTEAF
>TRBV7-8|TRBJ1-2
ASSLALGTRVLLGYT
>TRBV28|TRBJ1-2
ASSQGSTRYT
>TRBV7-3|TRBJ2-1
ASSLTGTSGGLSSYNEQF
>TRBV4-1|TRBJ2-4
ASSQPGQLGPKNIQY
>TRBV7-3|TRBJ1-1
ASSLDSDPEAF
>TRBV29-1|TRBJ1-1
SVETYNTEAF